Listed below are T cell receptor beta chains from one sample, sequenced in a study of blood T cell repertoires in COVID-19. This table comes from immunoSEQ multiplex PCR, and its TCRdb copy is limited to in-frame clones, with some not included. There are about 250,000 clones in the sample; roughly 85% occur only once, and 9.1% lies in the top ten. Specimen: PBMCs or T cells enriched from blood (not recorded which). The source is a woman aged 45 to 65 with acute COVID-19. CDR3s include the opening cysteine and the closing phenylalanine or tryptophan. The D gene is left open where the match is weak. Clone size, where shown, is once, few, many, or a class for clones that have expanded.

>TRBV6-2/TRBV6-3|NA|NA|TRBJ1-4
TGTGCCAGCAGCTCCGGAGGGTCGTCCGGGGAAAAACTGTTTTTT
CASSSGGSSGEKLFF
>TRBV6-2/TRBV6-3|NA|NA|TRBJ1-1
TGTGCCAGCAGTTACGTCACAGGGAGCACTGAAGCTTTCTTT
CASSYVTGSTEAFF
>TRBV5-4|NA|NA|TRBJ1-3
TGTGCCAGCAGCTTGGGGCAGGGGCAGCGAAACACCATATATTTT
CASSLGQGQRNTIYF
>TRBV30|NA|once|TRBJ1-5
TGTGCCTGGAGTCTAGGGGTGGCAGCACAGCCCCAGCATTTT
CAWSLGVAAQPQHF
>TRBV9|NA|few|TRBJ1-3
TGTGCCAGCAGCGTAGCGGTGAGCTCTGGAAACACCATATATTTT
CASSVAVSSGNTIYF
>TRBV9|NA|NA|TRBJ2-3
TGTGCCAGCAGCGTTGACTTATATACGCAGTATTTT
CASSVDLYTQYF
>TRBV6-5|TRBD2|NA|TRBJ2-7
TGTGCCAGCAGAGGGACTAGCCGATCCTACGAGCAGTACTTC
CASRGTSRSYEQYF
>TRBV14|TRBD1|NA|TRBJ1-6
TGTGCCAGCAGCCAAGAACCGGGACAGGGGGGGAGCTCCTATAATTCACCCCTCCACTTT
CASSQEPGQGGSSYNSPLHF
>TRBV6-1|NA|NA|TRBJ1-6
TGTGCCAGCAGTGAGGAGGGGACCTATAATTCACCCCTCCACTTT
CASSEEGTYNSPLHF
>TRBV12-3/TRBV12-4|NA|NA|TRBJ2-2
TGTGCCAGCAGTTTAATCGGCACCGGGGAGCTGTTTTTT
CASSLIGTGELFF
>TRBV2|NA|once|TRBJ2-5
TGTGCCAGCAGTGAAAGTATGGGGGGGGCAACCCAGTACTTC
CASSESMGGATQYF
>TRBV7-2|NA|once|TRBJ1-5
TGTGCCAGCAGCTTAGTTCAGAATCAGCCCCAGCATTTT
CASSLVQNQPQHF
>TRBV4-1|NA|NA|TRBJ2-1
TGCGCCAGCAGCCAAGATTTCAGGGGGGCCTACAATGAGCAGTTCTTC
CASSQDFRGAYNEQFF
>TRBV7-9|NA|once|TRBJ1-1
TGTGCCAGCAGCGTGAGAGGAGGGGCCATGAACACTGAAGCTTTCTTT
CASSVRGGAMNTEAFF
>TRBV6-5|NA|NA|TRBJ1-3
TGTGCCAGCAGGGGTTTCCGGGACACCATATATTTT
CASRGFRDTIYF
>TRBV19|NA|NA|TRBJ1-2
TGTGCCAGTAGGCCCGTCCAGGGGTTGGACTATGGCTACACCTTC
CASRPVQGLDYGYTF
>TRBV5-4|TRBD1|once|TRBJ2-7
TGTGCCAGCAGCTCCGGGACAGGGACCTACGAGCAGTACTTC
CASSSGTGTYEQYF
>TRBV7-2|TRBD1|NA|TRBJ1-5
TGTGCCAGCAGCCTTAGACAGGGGGAAGAGCCCCAGCATTTT
CASSLRQGEEPQHF
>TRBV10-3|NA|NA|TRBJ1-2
TGTGCCATCAGTGAGTCCGGTGGCTACACCTTC
CAISESGGYTF
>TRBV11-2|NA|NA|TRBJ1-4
TGTGCCAGCAGCTTCGCAACTAATGAAAAACTGTTTTTT
CASSFATNEKLFF
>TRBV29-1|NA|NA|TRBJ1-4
TGCAGCGTTCCTGCGGGTGGATCTAATGAAAAACTGTTTTTT
CSVPAGGSNEKLFF
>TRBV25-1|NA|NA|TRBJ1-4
TGTGCCAGCAGTGAACAGGTTTCTGCTAATGAAAAACTGTTTTTT
CASSEQVSANEKLFF
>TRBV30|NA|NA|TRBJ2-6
TGTGCCTGGAGTGAAGGGGCCGGGGCCAACGTCCTGACTTTC
CAWSEGAGANVLTF
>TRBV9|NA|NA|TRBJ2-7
TGTGCCAGCAGCGTAGGATCAGATCCCTACGAGCAGTACTTC
CASSVGSDPYEQYF
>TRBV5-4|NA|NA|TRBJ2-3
TGTGCCAGCACAACCGGGACTTTCGCAGATACGCAGTATTTT
CASTTGTFADTQYF
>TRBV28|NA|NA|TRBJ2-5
TGTGCCAGTAGAGCACAAGAGACCCAGTACTTC
CASRAQETQYF
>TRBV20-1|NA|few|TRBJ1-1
TGCAGTGCTAGCTCGGGGTCTGAAGCTTTCTTT
CSASSGSEAFF
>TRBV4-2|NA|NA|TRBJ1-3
TGTGCCAGCAGCCAAGAGCAGGCCCGGGAAAACACCATATATTTT
CASSQEQARENTIYF
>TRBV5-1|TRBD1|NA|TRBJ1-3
TGCGCCAGCAGCAGGGACAGGATTTCCTCTGGAAACACCATATATTTT
CASSRDRISSGNTIYF
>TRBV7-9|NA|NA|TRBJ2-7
TGTGCCAGCAGCTTTATCCACGAGCAGTACTTC
CASSFIHEQYF
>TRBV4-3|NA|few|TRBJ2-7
TGCGCCAGCAGCCAACTACAGATGATCTACGAGCAGTACTTC
CASSQLQMIYEQYF
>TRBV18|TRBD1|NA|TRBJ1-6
TGTGCCAGCTCACCGGGACAGGGGCCATCACCCCTCCACTTT
CASSPGQGPSPLHF
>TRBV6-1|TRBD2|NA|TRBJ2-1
TGTGCCAGCAGTGAAGGACTAGCGTACAATGAGCAGTTCTTC
CASSEGLAYNEQFF
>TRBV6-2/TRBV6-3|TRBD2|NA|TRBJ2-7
TGTGCCAGCAGCGCAGATAGCGGGGTTCGGTACGAGCAGTACTTC
CASSADSGVRYEQYF
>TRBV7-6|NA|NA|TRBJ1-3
TGTGCCAGCAGCTCAGGGGCAGGGGCTGGAAACACCATATATTTT
CASSSGAGAGNTIYF
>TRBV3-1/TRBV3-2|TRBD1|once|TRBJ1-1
TGTGCCAGCAGCCAAGAATCAGGGGGATGGACTGAAGCTTTCTTT
CASSQESGGWTEAFF
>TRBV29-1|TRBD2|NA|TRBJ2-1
TGCAGCGTTGAAGGGACTAGCGGCTACAATGAGCAGTTCTTC
CSVEGTSGYNEQFF
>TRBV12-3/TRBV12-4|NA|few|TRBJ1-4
TGTGCCAGCAGGCTTATGGCTGGCGAAAAACTGTTTTTT
CASRLMAGEKLFF
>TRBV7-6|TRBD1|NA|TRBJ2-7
TGTGCCAGCAGCTTTACAGGGGGAGACGAGCAGTACTTC
CASSFTGGDEQYF
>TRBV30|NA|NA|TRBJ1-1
TGTGCCTGGAGTAGACGGGAAGAAGCTTTCTTT
CAWSRREEAFF
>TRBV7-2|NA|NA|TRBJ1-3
TGTGCCAGCAGCCTTACGGTCCCGTCCTCTGGAAACACCATATATTTT
CASSLTVPSSGNTIYF
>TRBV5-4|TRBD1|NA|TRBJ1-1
TGTGCCAGCAGCCAGACAGGGATCGGGGCCACTGAAGCTTTCTTT
CASSQTGIGATEAFF
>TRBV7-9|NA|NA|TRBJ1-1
TGTGCCAGCAGCTTAAGACAGGAAGCTTTCTTT
CASSLRQEAFF
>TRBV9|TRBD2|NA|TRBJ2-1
TGTGCCAGCAGCGTAGAGACTAGCGGGTTCAATGAGCAGTTCTTC
CASSVETSGFNEQFF
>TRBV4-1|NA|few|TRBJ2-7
TGCGCCAGCAGCCAAGAATCCCAGGGAAAGCAGTACTTC
CASSQESQGKQYF
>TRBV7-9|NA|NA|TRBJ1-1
TGTGCCAGCAGCCGGTCCGGGTTCACTGAAGCTTTCTTT
CASSRSGFTEAFF
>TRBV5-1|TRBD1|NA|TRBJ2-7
TGCGCCAGCAGCTTGGTTCCGGGACAGGGAAACGAGCAGTACTTC
CASSLVPGQGNEQYF
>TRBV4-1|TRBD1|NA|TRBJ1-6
TGCGCCAGCAGCCCTGGGACAGGGAAGCCACCCCTCCACTTT
CASSPGTGKPPLHF
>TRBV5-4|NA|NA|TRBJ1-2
TGTGCCAGCAGCTCCCCCGACAGACCTAACTATGGCTACACCTTC
CASSSPDRPNYGYTF
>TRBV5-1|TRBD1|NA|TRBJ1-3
TGCGCCAGCAGCTGGGACAGCTCGCCCGGAAACACCATATATTTT
CASSWDSSPGNTIYF
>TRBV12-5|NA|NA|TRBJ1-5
TGTGCTAGTGGTTCGCCATCGAGGGTAAGCAATCAGCCCCAGCATTTT
CASGSPSRVSNQPQHF
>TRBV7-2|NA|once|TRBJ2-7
TGTGCCAGCAGCTTAGATTTTCTGGGGCAGGGGCAGTACTTC
CASSLDFLGQGQYF
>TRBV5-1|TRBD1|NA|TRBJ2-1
TGCGCCAGCAGCTCGTCTCTAGGGACAGGGTTCGCTGAGCAGTTCTTC
CASSSSLGTGFAEQFF
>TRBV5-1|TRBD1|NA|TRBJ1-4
TGCGCCAGCAGCACCGGGACAGCAACTAATGAAAAACTGTTTTTT
CASSTGTATNEKLFF
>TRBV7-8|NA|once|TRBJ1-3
TGTGCCAGCAGCGGTAGCGGGGGGTTGGCTGGAAACACCATATATTTT
CASSGSGGLAGNTIYF